Shown below are 14 T cell receptor beta chains from a single sample sequenced in a study of T-cell reconstitution after alpha-beta-depleted transplantation in children. Using unique molecular identifiers, the investigators prepared the TCRbeta library. MiXCR was run by TCRdb on the PCR reads, yielding one entry per CDR3 protein. The sample holds about 540,000 distinct CDR3 sequences, about 16% seen once. The specimen comprised PBMCs from the stem cell graft donor, sampled from the stem cell graft. The receptors here all came from a human donor who donated a stem cell graft to a child with acute lymphoblastic leukemia.

CDR3 sequence: CASSLGTAGEAFF. CDR3 coding DNA: TGTGCCAGCAGCCTCGGGACAGCTGGTGAAGCTTTCTTT. The rearrangement uses TRBV9 and TRBJ1-1; 7 nucleotides agree with TRBD1. The V gene's germline CDR1 is SGDLS and CDR2 YYNGEE. V lost 4 bases, J lost 7 bases, and 7 bases stayed unmatched. This CDR3 is 13 amino acids long.

This clonotype was found a few times. CDR3 loop: CASRGTGSEAFF. The DNA for the CDR3 is TGTGCCAGCAGGGGGACAGGGTCTGAAGCTTTCTTT. The gene calls are TRBV25-1 and TRBJ1-1; 9 nucleotides agree with TRBD1. The length of the CDR3 is 12 residues. J was trimmed by 6 bases and V by 6 bases; bases with no gene match: 2. Germline values: CDR1 MGHDK, CDR2 SYGVNS.

The chain combines TRBV7-2 with TRBJ2-3; 8 bases align to TRBD2. Germline CDR1 reads SGHTA; CDR2 reads FQGNSA. This CDR3 contains 14 residues. The junction had 5 bases not matched to a gene; V was cut back by 5 bases and J by 4 bases. CDR3 amino acids: CASSPGTSPDTQYF. In DNA, the CDR3 is TGTGCCAGCAGCCCGGGGACTAGTCCAGATACGCAGTATTTT.

The rearrangement joins TRBV20-1 to TRBJ2-1, with D possibly being TRBD2 (6 bases). CDR3 size: 12 residues. CDR1 is DFQATT and CDR2 is SNEGSKA in the germline V gene (reference sequence). Deletions cut 3 bases from V and 10 bases from J, with 13 bases between. CDR3 amino acids: CSASSGPQEQFF. The CDR3 nucleotides are TGCAGTGCTAGTAGCGGACCTCAGGAGCAGTTCTTC.

Only a few counts were recorded for this clonotype. The rearrangement links TRBV7-9 to TRBJ2-1; 12 bases align to TRBD2. Germline values: CDR1 SEHNR, CDR2 FQNEAQ (reference sequence). The V and J ends lost 1 base and 6 bases, in that order; junction bases with no gene match: 4. The CDR3 has 16 residues. Here the CDR3 reads CASSLGKTSGSNEQFF. The CDR3 region has the DNA TGTGCCAGCAGCTTAGGAAAGACTAGCGGGAGCAATGAGCAGTTCTTC.

The genes are TRBV6-5 and TRBJ2-1, with 11 bases matching TRBD2. The CDR3 totals 14 residues. Unmatched junction bases numbered 3, after V lost 6 bases and J lost 5 bases. Germline values: CDR1 MNHEY, CDR2 SVGAGI. CDR3: CASRFSGRDNEQFF. Written as DNA, the CDR3 is TGTGCCAGCAGATTTAGCGGGAGGGACAATGAGCAGTTCTTC.

The chain links TRBV4-1 to TRBJ2-5, with D maybe TRBD1 (5 bases). The CDR3 totals 15 residues. Trimming removed 0 bases at V and 5 bases at J, with 13 bases between. The germline V gene has CDR1 MGHRA and CDR2 YSYEKL. CDR3 sequence (DNA): TGCGCCAGCAGCCAAGATCAGGGTAGGATTGAGACCCAGTACTTC. It encodes CASSQDQGRIETQYF.

This clonotype was recorded at least ten times. V usage is TRBV20-1 and J usage is TRBJ1-5, with a tentative D call TRBD1 (5 bases). Trimming stripped 1 base from V and 2 bases from J, with 6 bases between. CDR1 is DFQATT, CDR2 SNEGSKA, per germline (reference sequence). CDR3 size: 13 residues. The CDR3 is CSARGQRNQPQHF. CDR3 in DNA: TGCAGTGCTAGAGGACAGCGCAATCAGCCCCAGCATTTT.

The gene calls are TRBV27 and TRBJ2-7; D possibly corresponds to TRBD1 (6 bases). Trimming left V 4 bases short and J 0 bases short, with 10 bases between. The CDR3 covers 14 residues. Germline V gives CDR1 MNHEY, CDR2 SMNVEV (reference sequence). This chain's CDR3 is CASSWTAVSYEQYF. CDR3 bases: TGTGCCAGCAGTTGGACAGCCGTCTCCTACGAGCAGTACTTC.

The chain recombines TRBV20-1 with TRBJ2-7; D is unresolved. With 3 bases removed from V and 0 bases from J, the gap between germline ends came to 9 bases. Germline values: CDR1 DFQATT, CDR2 SNEGSKA (reference sequence). The CDR3 extends over 13 amino acids. The DNA of the CDR3 is TGCAGTGCTAGGGTTCAAGGCTCCTACGAGCAGTACTTC. Residues: CSARVQGSYEQYF.

This chain connects TRBV7-2 to TRBJ2-5; D ambiguous. Trimming left V 2 bases short and J 4 bases short, with 11 bases between. Per germline, CDR1 SGHTA and CDR2 FQGNSA. The CDR3 runs 14 residues. CDR3 region: CASSLSWSAETQYF. The CDR3 nucleotides are TGTGCCAGCAGCTTATCGTGGAGCGCAGAGACCCAGTACTTC.

V and J are TRBV7-2 and TRBJ2-7; unclear D gene. The germline V and J ends were trimmed by 3 bases and 5 bases, with 14 bases remaining between them. The CDR3 covers 14 residues. The V gene's germline CDR1 is SGHTA and CDR2 FQGNSA. The CDR3 DNA sequence: TGTGCCAGCAGCTTCCTTTGGAGTGGCAACGAGCAGTACTTC. This sequence encodes CASSFLWSGNEQYF.

This clonotype was counted many times. The CDR3: CSANPTGAKNIQYF. In DNA form, the CDR3 reads TGCAGTGCTAACCCGACAGGGGCCAAAAACATTCAGTACTTC. The J gene is TRBJ2-4, the V gene TRBV20-1; TRBD1 matches at 7 bases. Trimming cost V 4 bases and J 1 base; bases outside gene matches: 4. Germline CDR1 reads DFQATT; CDR2 reads SNEGSKA (reference sequence). The CDR3 sequence is 14 residues long.

The chain employs TRBV7-3 and TRBJ2-1; tentative D call: TRBD1 (6 bases). Trimming shortened V by 1 base and J by 6 bases, and 13 bases separated the two germline ends. This CDR3 comprises 15 residues. Germline V gene data show CDR1 as SGHTA and CDR2 as FQGTGA. The chain's CDR3 is CASSLMTGESNEQFF. In nucleotides, the CDR3 is TGTGCCAGCAGCTTAATGACAGGAGAATCCAATGAGCAGTTCTTC. Using reference TRBV7-3 and TRBJ2-1 for the parts outside the CDR3, the full variable domain is GAGVSQTPSNKVTEKGKYVELRCDPISGHTALYWYRQSLGQGPEFLIYFQGTGAADDSGLPNDRFFAVRPEGSVSTLKIQRTERGDSAVYLCASSLMTGESNEQFFGPGTRLTVL.